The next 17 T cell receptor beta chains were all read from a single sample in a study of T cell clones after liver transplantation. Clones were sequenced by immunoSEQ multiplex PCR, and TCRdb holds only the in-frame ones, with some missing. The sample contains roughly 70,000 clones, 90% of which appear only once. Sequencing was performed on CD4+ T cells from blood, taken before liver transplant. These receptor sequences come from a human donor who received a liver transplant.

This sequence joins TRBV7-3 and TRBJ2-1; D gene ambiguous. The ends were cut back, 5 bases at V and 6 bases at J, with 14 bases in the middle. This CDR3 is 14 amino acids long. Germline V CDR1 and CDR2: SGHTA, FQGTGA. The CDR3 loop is CASSPQPRGNEQFF. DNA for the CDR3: TGTGCCAGCAGCCCCCAACCCCGAGGCAATGAGCAGTTCTTC.

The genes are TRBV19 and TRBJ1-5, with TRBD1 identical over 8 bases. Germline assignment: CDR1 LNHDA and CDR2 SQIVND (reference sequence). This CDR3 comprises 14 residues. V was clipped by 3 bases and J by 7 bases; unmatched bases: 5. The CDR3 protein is CASSMTGEDQPQHF. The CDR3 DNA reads TGTGCCAGTAGTATGACAGGGGAGGACCAGCCCCAGCATTTT.

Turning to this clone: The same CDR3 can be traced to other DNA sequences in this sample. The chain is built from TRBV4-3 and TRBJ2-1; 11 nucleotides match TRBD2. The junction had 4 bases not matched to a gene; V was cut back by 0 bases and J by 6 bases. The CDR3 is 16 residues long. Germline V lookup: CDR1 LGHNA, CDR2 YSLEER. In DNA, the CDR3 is TGCGCCAGCAGCCAAGATCTAGCGGGAGGTTCCAATGAGCAGTTCTTC. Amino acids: CASSQDLAGGSNEQFF.

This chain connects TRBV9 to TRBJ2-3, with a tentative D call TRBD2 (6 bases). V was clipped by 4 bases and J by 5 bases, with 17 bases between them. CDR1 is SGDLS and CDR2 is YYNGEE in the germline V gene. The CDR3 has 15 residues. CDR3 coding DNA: TGTGCCAGCAGCTCCAGTGCCACGACTAGAGATACGCAGTATTTT. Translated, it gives CASSSSATTRDTQYF.

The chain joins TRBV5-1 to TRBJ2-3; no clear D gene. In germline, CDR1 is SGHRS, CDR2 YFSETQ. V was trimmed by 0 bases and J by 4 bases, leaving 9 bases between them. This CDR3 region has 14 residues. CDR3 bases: TGCGCCAGCAGCTTGGTCCAGACCGCAGATACGCAGTATTTT. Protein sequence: CASSLVQTADTQYF.

The CDR3 sequence is CASSPTLSLSYNEQFF. The CDR3 DNA follows: TGTGCCAGCAGCCCCACCCTATCCCTTTCCTACAATGAGCAGTTCTTC. The V gene is TRBV7-9, the J gene TRBJ2-1; D uncertain. There are 16 residues in the CDR3. Germline-derived CDR1 and CDR2 are SEHNR and FQNEAQ (reference sequence). V was pared by 5 bases and J by 1 base, with 15 bases between.

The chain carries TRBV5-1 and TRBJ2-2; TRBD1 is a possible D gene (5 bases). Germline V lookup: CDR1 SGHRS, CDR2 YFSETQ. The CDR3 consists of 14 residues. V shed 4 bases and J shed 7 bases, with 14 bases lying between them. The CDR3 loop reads CASSPGGASGELFF. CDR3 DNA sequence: TGCGCCAGCAGCCCCGGTGGGGCGAGCGGGGAGCTGTTTTTT. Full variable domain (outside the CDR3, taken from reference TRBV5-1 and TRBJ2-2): KAGVTQTPRYLIKTRGQQVTLSCSPISGHRSVSWYQQTPGQGLQFLFEYFSETQRNKGNFPGRFSGRQFSNSRSEMNVSTLELGDSALYLCASSPGGASGELFFGEGSRLTVL.

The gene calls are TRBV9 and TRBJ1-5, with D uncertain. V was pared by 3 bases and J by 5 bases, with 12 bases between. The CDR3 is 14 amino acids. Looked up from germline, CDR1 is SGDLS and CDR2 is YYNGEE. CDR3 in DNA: TGTGCCAGCAGCGCTTATGGACGAGATCAGCCCCAGCATTTT. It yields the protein CASSAYGRDQPQHF. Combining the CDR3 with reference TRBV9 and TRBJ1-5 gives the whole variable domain DSGVTQTPKHLITATGQRVTLRCSPRSGDLSVYWYQQSLDQGLQFLIQYYNGEERAKGNILERFSAQQFPDLHSELNLSSLELGDSALYFCASSAYGRDQPQHFGDGTRLSIL.

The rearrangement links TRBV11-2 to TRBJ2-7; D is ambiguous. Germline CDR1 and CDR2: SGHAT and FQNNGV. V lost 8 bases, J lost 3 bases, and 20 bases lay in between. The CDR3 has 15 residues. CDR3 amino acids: CASGPFTAPNYEQYF. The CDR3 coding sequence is TGTGCCAGCGGCCCCTTCACGGCGCCGAACTACGAGCAGTACTTC.

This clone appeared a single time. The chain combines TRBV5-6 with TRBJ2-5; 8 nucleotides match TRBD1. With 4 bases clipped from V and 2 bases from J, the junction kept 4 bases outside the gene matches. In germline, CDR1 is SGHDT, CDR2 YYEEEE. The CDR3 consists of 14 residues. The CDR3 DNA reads TGTGCCAGCAGCCTGACAGGGGAGCAAGAGACCCAGTACTTC. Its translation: CASSLTGEQETQYF.

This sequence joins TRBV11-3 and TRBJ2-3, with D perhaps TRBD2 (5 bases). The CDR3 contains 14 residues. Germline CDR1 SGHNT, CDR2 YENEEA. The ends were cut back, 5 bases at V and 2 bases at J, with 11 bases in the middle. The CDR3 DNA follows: TGTGCCAGCAGCCCTAGCCGGGCCACAGATACGCAGTATTTT. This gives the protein CASSPSRATDTQYF. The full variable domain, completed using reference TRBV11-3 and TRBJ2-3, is EAGVVQSPRYKIIEKKQPVAFWCNPISGHNTLYWYLQNLGQGPELLIRYENEEAVDDSQLPKDRFSAERLKGVDSTLKIQPAELGDSAVYLCASSPSRATDTQYFGPGTRLTVL.

The CDR3 coding sequence is TGTGCCAGCAGCCCAGTCCAGGGGGTGATTCAGTACTTC. This translates into CASSPVQGVIQYF. The V and J genes are TRBV27 and TRBJ2-4; TRBD1 aligns across 7 bases. V lost 6 bases, J lost 10 bases, and 9 bases stayed unmatched. The CDR3 has 13 residues. Germline V CDR1 and CDR2: MNHEY, SMNVEV (reference sequence).

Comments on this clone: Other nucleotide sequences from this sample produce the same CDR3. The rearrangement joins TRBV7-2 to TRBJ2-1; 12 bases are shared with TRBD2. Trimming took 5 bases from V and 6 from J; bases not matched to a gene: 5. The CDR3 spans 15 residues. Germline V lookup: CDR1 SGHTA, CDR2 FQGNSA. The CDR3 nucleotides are TGTGCCAGCAGCCCCCGACTAGCGGGAGCCAATGAGCAGTTCTTC. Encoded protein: CASSPRLAGANEQFF.

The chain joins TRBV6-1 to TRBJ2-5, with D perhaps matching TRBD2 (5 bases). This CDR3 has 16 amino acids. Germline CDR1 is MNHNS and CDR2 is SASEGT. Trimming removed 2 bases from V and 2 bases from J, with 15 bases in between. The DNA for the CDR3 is TGTGCCAGCAGTGAAATCTCTGCGGGTTTACAAGAGACCCAGTACTTC. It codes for CASSEISAGLQETQYF.

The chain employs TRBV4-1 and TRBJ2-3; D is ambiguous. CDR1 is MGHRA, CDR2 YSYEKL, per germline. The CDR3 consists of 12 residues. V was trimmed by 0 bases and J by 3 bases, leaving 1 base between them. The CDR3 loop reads CASSQETDTQYF. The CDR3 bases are TGCGCCAGCAGCCAAGAAACAGATACGCAGTATTTT.

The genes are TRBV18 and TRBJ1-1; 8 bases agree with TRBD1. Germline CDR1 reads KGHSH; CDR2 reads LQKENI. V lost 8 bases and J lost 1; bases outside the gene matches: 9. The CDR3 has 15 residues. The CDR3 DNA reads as TGTGCCAGCACTGGACAGGGACGGTCGAACACTGAAGCTTTCTTT. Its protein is CASTGQGRSNTEAFF.

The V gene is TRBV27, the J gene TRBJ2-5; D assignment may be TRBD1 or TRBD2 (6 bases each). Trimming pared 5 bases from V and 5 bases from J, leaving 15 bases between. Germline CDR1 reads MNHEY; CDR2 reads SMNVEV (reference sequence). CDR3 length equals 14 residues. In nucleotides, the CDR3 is TGTGCCAGCAGTCCTAAGGGGGGCTACGAGACCCAGTACTTC. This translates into CASSPKGGYETQYF.